The clone carrying this T cell receptor (beta chain) has more than one count but fewer than ten. The antigen is not known. The record originates from a study of CD8+ T cells in alopecia areata. On the study more broadly: Patients received oral tofacitinib, 5 to 10 mg twice daily, for moderate-to-severe alopecia areata. General study points: Sequencing of scalp samples also captures resident alphabeta T cells of normal skin. Normal scalp had lower clonality than lesional scalp, with alopecia totalis/universalis lesions showing this most strongly.

In each case, RNA was isolated and then reverse transcribed into cDNA as the sequencing template. The protocol was immunoSEQ multiplex PCR, while the TCRdb copy is restricted to in-frame clones and leaves out a portion. Of roughly 130,000 clones listed, roughly 54% are singletons. Researchers gathered lesional scalp punch biopsies and peripheral blood from patients with alopecia areata. The CDR3 sequence is 15 residues long. Germline V gene sequence: CDR1 SNHLY, CDR2 FYNNEI. With 6 bases removed from V and 1 base from J, the gap between germline ends came to 10 bases. This TCR was recovered from a human donor with alopecia areata. The genes are TRBV2 and TRBJ2-6; D call uncertain. The source was CD4+ T cells sorted from blood, collected at week 0. The CDR3 protein is CASSVTESGANVLTF. The CDR3 DNA reads as TGTGCCAGCAGCGTGACTGAGTCTGGGGCCAACGTCCTGACTTTC.